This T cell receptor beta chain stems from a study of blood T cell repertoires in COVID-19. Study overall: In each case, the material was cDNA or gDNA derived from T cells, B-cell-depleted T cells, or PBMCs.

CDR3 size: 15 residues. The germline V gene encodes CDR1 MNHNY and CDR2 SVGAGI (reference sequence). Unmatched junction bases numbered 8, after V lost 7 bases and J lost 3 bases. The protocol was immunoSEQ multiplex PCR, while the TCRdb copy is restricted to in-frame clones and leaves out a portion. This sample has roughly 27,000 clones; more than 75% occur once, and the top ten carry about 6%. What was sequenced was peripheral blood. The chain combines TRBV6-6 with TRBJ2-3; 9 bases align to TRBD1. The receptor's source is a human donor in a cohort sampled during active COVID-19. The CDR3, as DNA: TGTGCCAGCACCCCACAGGGGGCTACGACAGATACGCAGTATTTT. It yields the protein CASTPQGATTDTQYF.